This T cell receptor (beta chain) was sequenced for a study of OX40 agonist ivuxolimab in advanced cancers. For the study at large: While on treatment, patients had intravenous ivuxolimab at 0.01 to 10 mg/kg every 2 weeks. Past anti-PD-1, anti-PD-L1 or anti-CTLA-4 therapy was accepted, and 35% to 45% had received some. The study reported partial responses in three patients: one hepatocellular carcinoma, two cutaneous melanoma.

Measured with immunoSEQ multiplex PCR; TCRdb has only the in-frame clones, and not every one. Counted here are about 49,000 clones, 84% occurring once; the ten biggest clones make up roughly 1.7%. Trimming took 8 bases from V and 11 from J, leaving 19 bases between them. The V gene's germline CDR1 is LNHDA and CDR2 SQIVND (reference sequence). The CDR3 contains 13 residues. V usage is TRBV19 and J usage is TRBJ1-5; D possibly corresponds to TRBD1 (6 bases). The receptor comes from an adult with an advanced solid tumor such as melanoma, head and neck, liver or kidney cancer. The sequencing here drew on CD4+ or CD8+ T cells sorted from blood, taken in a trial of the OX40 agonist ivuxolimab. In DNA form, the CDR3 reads TGTGCCAGTGCCAAAGGGGACTCAGGGGCCCAGCATTTT. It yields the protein CASAKGDSGAQHF.